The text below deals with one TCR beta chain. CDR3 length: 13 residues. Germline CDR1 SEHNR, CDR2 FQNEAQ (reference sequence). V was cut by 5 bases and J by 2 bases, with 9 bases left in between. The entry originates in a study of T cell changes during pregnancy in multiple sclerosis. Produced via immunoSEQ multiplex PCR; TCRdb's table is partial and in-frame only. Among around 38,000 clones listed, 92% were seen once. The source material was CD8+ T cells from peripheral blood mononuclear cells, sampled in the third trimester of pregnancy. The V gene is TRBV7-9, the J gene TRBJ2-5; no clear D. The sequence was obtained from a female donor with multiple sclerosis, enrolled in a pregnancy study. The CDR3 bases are TGTGCCAGCAGCCAAACTGAACAAGAGACCCAGTACTTC. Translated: CASSQTEQETQYF.